A selection of T cell receptor beta chains follows, all from one sample in a study of blood T cells in healthy people across ages. TCRdb itself ran the 5' RACE reads through MiXCR, one entry per CDR3 protein. The sample has around 990,000 distinct CDR3 sequences; 30% to 40% are singletons. The sample comprised blood. The receptors were gathered from a man between 18 and 29 years old in good health. CDR3s include the opening cysteine and the closing phenylalanine or tryptophan. Fields, in order: clone size, J gene, V gene, D gene, CDR3 protein, CDR3 DNA. The D gene is left open where the match is weak. Size is stated for part of the rows, as once, few or many counts, or as a class when the clone is expanded.

>-|TRBJ2-5|TRBV6-5|TRBD2
CASSLQAGRAGETRYF
TGTGCCAGCAGCTTACAGGCAGGTCGGGCGGGAGAGACCCGGTACTTC
>few|TRBJ2-7|TRBV5-1|TRBD1
CASSTDSGTAFEQYF
TGCGCCAGCAGCACTGACTCCGGGACAGCCTTCGAGCAGTACTTC
>few|TRBJ2-7|TRBV7-9|-
CASSLRDNGEQYF
TGTGCCAGCAGCTTAAGGGACAACGGCGAGCAGTACTTC
>-|TRBJ1-1|TRBV20-1|-
CSAADQDTEAFF
TGCAGTGCTGCGGACCAGGACACTGAAGCTTTCTTT
>-|TRBJ1-1|TRBV5-1|TRBD1
CASSVGQLGTEAFF
TGCGCCAGCAGCGTGGGACAGTTGGGCACTGAAGCTTTCTTT
>few|TRBJ2-7|TRBV7-6|TRBD2
CASSLIAGGHNEQYF
TGTGCCAGCAGCTTAATAGCGGGGGGGCACAATGAGCAGTACTTC
>few|TRBJ1-4|TRBV20-1|-
CSAAAPLNEKLFF
TGCAGTGCGGCGGCCCCACTTAATGAAAAACTGTTTTTT
>few|TRBJ2-3|TRBV7-8|TRBD2
CASGSLAGGPLGTDTQYF
TGTGCCAGCGGCTCTCTAGCGGGGGGGCCCTTGGGCACAGATACGCAGTATTTT
>few|TRBJ2-5|TRBV12-3/TRBV12-4|-
CASSLAGTLQETQYF
TGTGCCAGCAGTTTAGCAGGGACCCTCCAAGAGACCCAGTACTTC
>-|TRBJ2-7|TRBV5-1|-
CASIPGQSNEQYF
TGCGCCAGCATCCCGGGACAAAGCAATGAGCAGTACTTC
>-|TRBJ1-2|TRBV20-1|-
CSARGHTGAGYTF
TGCAGTGCTAGAGGGCATACCGGGGCTGGCTACACCTTC
>-|TRBJ1-1|TRBV4-1|TRBD1
CASSHPPKTGGTEAFF
TGCGCCAGCAGCCACCCACCTAAGACAGGGGGCACTGAAGCTTTCTTT
>few|TRBJ2-5|TRBV9|-
CASSVEGGDLSSETQYF
TGTGCCAGCAGCGTAGAAGGTGGAGACCTGTCTAGTGAGACCCAGTACTTC
>-|TRBJ2-7|TRBV5-1|-
CASSLEIRAPAYEQYF
TGCGCCAGCAGCTTGGAGATCCGGGCTCCCGCCTACGAGCAGTACTTC
>few|TRBJ2-1|TRBV18|-
CASSPDSQSYNEQFF
TGTGCCAGCTCACCGGATAGTCAGTCCTACAATGAGCAGTTCTTC
>few|TRBJ2-2|TRBV29-1|-
CSVEDPWVSTGELFF
TGCAGCGTTGAGGATCCCTGGGTCAGTACCGGGGAGCTGTTTTTT
>few|TRBJ2-5|TRBV29-1|-
CSVKGEAQYF
TGCAGCGTTAAAGGGGAGGCCCAGTACTTC
>-|TRBJ1-5|TRBV12-5|TRBD1
CASGRGQVGNQHQHF
TGTGCTAGTGGTCGGGGACAGGTGGGCAATCAGCACCAGCATTTT
>-|TRBJ2-4|TRBV18|-
CASSPGTGLLNIQYF
TGTGCCAGCTCACCGGGAACAGGTTTACTAAACATTCAGTACTTC
>few|TRBJ2-6|TRBV3-1|-
CASSQDHINSGANVLTF
TGTGCCAGCAGCCAAGATCATATTAACTCTGGGGCCAACGTCCTGACTTTC
>once|TRBJ1-1|TRBV7-2|-
CASSLSGGRMNTEAFF
TGTGCCAGCAGCTTGAGCGGGGGCCGAATGAACACTGAAGCTTTCTTT
>-|TRBJ1-6|TRBV10-3|-
CAISESVVSAPLHF
TGTGCCATCAGTGAGTCGGTGGTCTCCGCACCCCTCCACTTT
>-|TRBJ1-2|TRBV7-2|TRBD1
CASSSTGAGYTF
TGTGCCAGCAGCTCGACAGGGGCGGGCTACACCTTC
>once|TRBJ1-3|TRBV10-3|-
CAISPAGPFSGNTIYF
TGTGCCATCAGCCCAGCGGGGCCATTCTCTGGAAACACCATATATTTT
>-|TRBJ1-1|TRBV5-5|TRBD1
CASSLGDRRMNTEAFF
TGTGCCAGCAGCTTGGGGGACAGGCGCATGAACACTGAAGCTTTCTTT
>-|TRBJ1-1|TRBV2|-
CASSVSGAPTEAFF
TGTGCCAGCAGTGTATCGGGGGCCCCCACTGAAGCTTTCTTT
>-|TRBJ1-2|TRBV19|TRBD1
CASSREGAASYGCTF
TGTGCCAGTAGCCGAGAGGGGGCGGCCTCCTATGGCTGCACCTTC
>-|TRBJ2-1|TRBV5-1|-
CASSSYRARADEQFF
TGCGCCAGCAGCTCCTACAGGGCTCGCGCCGATGAGCAGTTCTTC
>-|TRBJ2-3|TRBV24-1|TRBD2
CATSDLTSGGTSLTDTQYF
TGTGCCACCAGTGATCTGACTAGCGGGGGCACCTCCCTCACAGATACGCAGTATTTT
>-|TRBJ1-6|TRBV6-1|-
CASMVTVRKNSPLHF
TGTGCCAGCATGGTTACCGTCAGAAAGAATTCACCCCTCCACTTT
>few|TRBJ1-1|TRBV5-1|-
CASRPTANTEAFF
TGCGCCAGCAGACCGACAGCGAACACTGAAGCTTTCTTT